This T cell receptor beta chain was found in a study of T cell changes during pregnancy in multiple sclerosis. TCRdb's table, derived via immunoSEQ multiplex PCR, lists solely in-frame clones and lacks some. The sample shows about 38,000 clones, nearly 90% of them seen only once. The V and J ends lost 2 bases and 3 bases, in that order; junction bases with no gene match: 4. The CDR3 is 15 residues long. Germline CDR1 reads GTSNPN; CDR2 reads SVGIG (reference sequence). The chain carries TRBV30 and TRBJ2-1, with 10 bases identical to TRBD2. Sequenced material: CD4+ T cells from peripheral blood mononuclear cells, taken in the second trimester of pregnancy. The sequence derives from a female donor with multiple sclerosis, enrolled in a pregnancy study. This CDR3 is CAWSKREGFYNEQFF. CDR3 in DNA: TGTGCCTGGAGTAAGCGGGAGGGGTTCTACAATGAGCAGTTCTTC.